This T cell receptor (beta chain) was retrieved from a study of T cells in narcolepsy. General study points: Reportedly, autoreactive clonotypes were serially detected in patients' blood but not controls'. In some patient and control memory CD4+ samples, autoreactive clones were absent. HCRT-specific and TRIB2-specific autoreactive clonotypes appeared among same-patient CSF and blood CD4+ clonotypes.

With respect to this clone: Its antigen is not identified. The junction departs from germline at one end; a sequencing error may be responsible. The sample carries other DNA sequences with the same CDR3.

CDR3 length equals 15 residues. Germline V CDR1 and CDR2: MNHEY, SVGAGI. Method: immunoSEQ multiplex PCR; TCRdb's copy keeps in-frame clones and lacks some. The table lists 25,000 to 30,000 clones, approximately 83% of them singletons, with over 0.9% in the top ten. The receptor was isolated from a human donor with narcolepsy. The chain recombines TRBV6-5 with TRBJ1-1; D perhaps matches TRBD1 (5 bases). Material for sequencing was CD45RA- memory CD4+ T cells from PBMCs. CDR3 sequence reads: CASSYSSGFHTEAFF. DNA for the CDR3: TGTGCCAGCAGCTACTCATCAGGGTTCCACACTGAAGCTTTCTTT.